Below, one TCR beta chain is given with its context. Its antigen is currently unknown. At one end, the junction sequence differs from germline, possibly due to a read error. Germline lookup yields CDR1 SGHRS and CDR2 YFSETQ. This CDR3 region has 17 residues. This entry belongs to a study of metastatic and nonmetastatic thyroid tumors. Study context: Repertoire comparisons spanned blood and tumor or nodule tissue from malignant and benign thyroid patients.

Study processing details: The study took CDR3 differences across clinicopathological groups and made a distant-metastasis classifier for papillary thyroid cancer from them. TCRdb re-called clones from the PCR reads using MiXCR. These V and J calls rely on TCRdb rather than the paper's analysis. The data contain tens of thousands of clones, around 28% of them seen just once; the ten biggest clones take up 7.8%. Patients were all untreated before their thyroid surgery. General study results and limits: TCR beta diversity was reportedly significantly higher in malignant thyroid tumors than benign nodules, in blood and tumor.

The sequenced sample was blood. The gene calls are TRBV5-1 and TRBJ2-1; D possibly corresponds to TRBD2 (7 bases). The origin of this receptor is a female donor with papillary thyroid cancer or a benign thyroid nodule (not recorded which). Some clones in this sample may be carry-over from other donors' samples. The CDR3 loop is CASNREGGPSSYNEKFF. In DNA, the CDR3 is TGCGCCAGCAACCGAGAGGGGGGGCCGAGCTCCTACAATGAGAAGTTCTTC.